Shown below are 30 T cell receptor beta chains from a single sample sequenced in a study of monozygotic twins with inflammatory bowel disease. TCRdb reprocessed the 5' RACE reads; each CDR3 protein has one entry and no DNA is given. This sample contains around 450,000 distinct CDR3 sequences. The sample taken for sequencing was blood. These receptors came from a human donor with ulcerative colitis or Crohn's disease, or a healthy co-twin of an affected twin (not recorded which).

The chain couples TRBV7-2 to TRBJ1-1; TCRdb's D call, TRBD1, is unchecked because there is no DNA. The germline V gene encodes CDR1 SGHTA and CDR2 FQGNSA. This CDR3 has 11 amino acids. Here the CDR3 reads CASRPGVQAFF.

V is TRBV29-1 and J is TRBJ2-5. This CDR3 contains 12 residues. Germline CDR1 is SQVTM and CDR2 is ANQGSEA. CDR3 protein: CSVLTVQETQYF.

The chain uses TRBV7-2 and TRBJ2-4; the TRBD1 assignment by TCRdb is unverifiable without DNA. CDR1 SGHTA and CDR2 FQGNSA come from the germline V gene. The CDR3 has 16 residues. This chain's CDR3 is CASSLGAGLAKNIQYF. The whole variable domain, filled in from reference TRBV7-2 and TRBJ2-4, reads GAGVSQSPSNKVTEKGKDVELRCDPISGHTALYWYRQSLGQGLEFLIYFQGNSAPDKSGLPSDRFSAERTGGSVSTLTIQRTQQEDSAVYLCASSLGAGLAKNIQYFGAGTRLSVL.

The J gene is TRBJ2-5, the V gene TRBV5-1; lacking DNA, the TRBD1 call made by TCRdb goes unchecked. The CDR3 is 15 residues long. Germline V gene lookup returns CDR1 SGHRS and CDR2 YFSETQ. CDR3 in amino acids: CASSLGQGARETQYF.

The rearrangement joins TRBV5-1 to TRBJ2-7; TCRdb lists TRBD1, though no DNA is available to test this call. CDR1 and CDR2 (germline): SGHRS, YFSETQ. The CDR3 runs to 16 residues. The CDR3 loop is CASSLAMGHPSYEQYF.

V usage is TRBV3-1 and J usage is TRBJ2-5; checking the TCRdb D call of TRBD1 is not possible without DNA. This CDR3 has 14 residues. The V gene's germline CDR1 is LGHDT and CDR2 YNNKEL (reference sequence). This CDR3 reads CASSPVSGRETQYF.

The chain combines TRBV7-9 with TRBJ2-7; TCRdb indicates TRBD1, and absent DNA this call remains unverified. Germline lookup yields CDR1 SEHNR and CDR2 FQNEAQ (reference sequence). This CDR3 contains 15 residues. The CDR3 loop reads CASSLVLGPSYEQYF. Full variable domain (remainder filled in from reference TRBV7-9 and TRBJ2-7): DTGVSQNPRHKITKRGQNVTFRCDPISEHNRLYWYRQTLGQGPEFLTYFQNEAQLEKSRLLSDRFSAERPKGSFSTLEIQRTEQGDSAMYLCASSLVLGPSYEQYFGPGTRLTVT.

J is TRBJ1-5 and V is TRBV7-8; TCRdb lists TRBD1, though no DNA is available to test this call. The germline gives CDR1 SGHVS, CDR2 FQNEAQ. This CDR3 has 17 residues. The CDR3: CASSLEWGGYSNQPQHF.

The chain uses TRBV29-1 and TRBJ1-1; as DNA is missing, the TRBD1 call by TCRdb cannot be tested. Per germline, CDR1 SQVTM and CDR2 ANQGSEA. This CDR3 is 16 amino acids long. CDR3 sequence: CSVAGQGQSLYTEAFF.

This chain connects TRBV4-3 to TRBJ2-7; TCRdb's D call of TRBD1 is untestable without DNA. The CDR3 is 17 residues long. The germline V gene has CDR1 LGHNA and CDR2 YSLEER. The CDR3 here is CASSQDTSLGAYSEQYF.

The V and J genes are TRBV5-1 and TRBJ2-7; TCRdb gives TRBD1 as the D gene, but with no DNA this cannot be confirmed. CDR3 length: 15 residues. CDR1 and CDR2 from the germline V gene are SGHRS and YFSETQ. CDR3 in amino acids: CASSDRAQGAWEQYF.

The chain combines TRBV6-2 or TRBV6-3 with TRBJ2-3; TCRdb proposes TRBD1, but this gene call is untestable without DNA. The CDR3 contains 15 residues. CDR1 is MNHEY, CDR2 SVGEGT, per germline. CDR3 region: CASRHRRGRTDTQYF.

The V call is TRBV6-1, the J call TRBJ1-1; the D call of TRBD1 rests on TCRdb alone, since no DNA is present to check it. Germline V gives CDR1 MNHNS, CDR2 SASEGT. The CDR3 totals 14 residues. CDR3 sequence: CAAGAARENTEAFF.

The gene calls are TRBV7-8 and TRBJ2-1. This CDR3 comprises 12 residues. Looked up from germline, CDR1 is SGHVS and CDR2 is FQNEAQ. The CDR3 loop is CASSLHVGEQFF. The full variable domain, completed using reference TRBV7-8 and TRBJ2-1, is GAGVSQSPRYKVAKRGQDVALRCDPISGHVSLFWYQQALGQGPEFLTYFQNEAQLDKSGLPSDRFFAERPEGSVSTLKIQRTQQEDSAVYLCASSLHVGEQFFGPGTRLTVL.

The J gene is TRBJ2-1, the V gene TRBV7-6. Per the germline V gene, CDR1 is SGHVS and CDR2 is FNYEAQ. The CDR3 totals 13 residues. CDR3 sequence reads: CASGRGVWDEQFF.

The V call is TRBV30, the J call TRBJ1-1; with no DNA, the TCRdb D assignment of TRBD1 cannot be verified. The V gene's germline CDR1 is GTSNPN and CDR2 SVGIG (reference sequence). The CDR3 covers 15 residues. CDR3 residues: CAWSMPAHFFTEAFF.

The rearrangement links TRBV20-1 to TRBJ2-5; checking the TCRdb D call of TRBD2 is not possible without DNA. The CDR3 loop spans 14 amino acids. Germline V gene lookup returns CDR1 DFQATT and CDR2 SNEGSKA (reference sequence). CDR3 amino acids: CSAMGLPHEETQYF.

The chain recombines TRBV12-5 with TRBJ1-5; the D call of TRBD1 rests on TCRdb alone, since no DNA is present to check it. CDR3 size: 18 residues. Germline loops: CDR1 LGHNT, CDR2 FRNRAP. This CDR3 reads CASGSGQGAQYSNQPQHF.

V gene TRBV20-1 combines with J gene TRBJ1-4. The CDR3 is 13 amino acids. Germline V gene sequence: CDR1 DFQATT, CDR2 SNEGSKA (reference sequence). CDR3 sequence reads: CSASLATNEKLFF.

This chain links TRBV6-5 with TRBJ2-5. The CDR3 contains 14 residues. Germline CDR1 reads MNHEY; CDR2 reads SVGAGI. CDR3 sequence: CASSYRPGWETQYF.

The genes are TRBV4-2 and TRBJ2-5; the TCRdb D gene call, TRBD1, has no DNA to confirm it. Germline CDR1 reads LGHNA; CDR2 reads YNFKEQ. This CDR3 comprises 13 residues. CDR3 loop: CASSPDSGETQYF.

The chain employs TRBV7-3 and TRBJ2-1; the D gene TCRdb calls, TRBD2, cannot be checked with no DNA. This CDR3 has 15 residues. Germline V gene sequence: CDR1 SGHTA, CDR2 FQGTGA. This CDR3 is CASSLGGGRAAEQFF.

The CDR3 protein is CASSLGEASGHTDTQYF. The rearrangement joins TRBV11-2 to TRBJ2-3; TCRdb selects TRBD2, and the lack of DNA leaves this call unchecked. The CDR3 runs to 17 residues. Germline V gene lookup returns CDR1 SGHAT and CDR2 FQNNGV.

The chain couples TRBV19 to TRBJ1-1. Germline lookup yields CDR1 LNHDA and CDR2 SQIVND (reference sequence). The CDR3 consists of 13 residues. The CDR3 protein is CASSIGLALAAFF.

CDR3 loop: CASSLTQGSEQYF. The J gene is TRBJ2-7, the V gene TRBV11-3; with no DNA, the TCRdb D assignment of TRBD1 cannot be verified. CDR3 length equals 13 residues. CDR1 SGHNT and CDR2 YENEEA come from the germline V gene. Together with reference TRBV11-3 and TRBJ2-7, the CDR3 gives the full variable domain: EAGVVQSPRYKIIEKKQPVAFWCNPISGHNTLYWYLQNLGQGPELLIRYENEEAVDDSQLPKDRFSAERLKGVDSTLKIQPAELGDSAVYLCASSLTQGSEQYFGPGTRLTVT.

The CDR3 region is CASSLTGGAGNSPLHF. The rearrangement joins TRBV5-1 to TRBJ1-6; the TCRdb D gene call, TRBD1, has no DNA to confirm it. Germline CDR1 and CDR2: SGHRS and YFSETQ. The CDR3 runs 16 residues.

The rearrangement uses TRBV20-1 and TRBJ2-7; there is no DNA to check the TCRdb D call of TRBD1. The germline gives CDR1 DFQATT, CDR2 SNEGSKA (reference sequence). There are 13 residues in the CDR3. The CDR3 spells CSARVGGAVEQYF.

This chain joins TRBV5-1 and TRBJ2-7; TCRdb gives TRBD1 as the D gene, but with no DNA this cannot be confirmed. This CDR3 has 17 amino acids. CDR1 and CDR2 from the germline V gene are SGHRS and YFSETQ. The CDR3 reads CASSATGTQALGDEQYF. Full variable domain (rest looked up from reference TRBV5-1 and TRBJ2-7): KAGVTQTPRYLIKTRGQQVTLSCSPISGHRSVSWYQQTPGQGLQFLFEYFSETQRNKGNFPGRFSGRQFSNSRSEMNVSTLELGDSALYLCASSATGTQALGDEQYFGPGTRLTVT.

The chain links TRBV6-1 to TRBJ2-2. Germline CDR1 MNHNS, CDR2 SASEGT. The CDR3 is made up of 17 amino acids. The CDR3 is CASVLSRALGITGELFF.

The chain couples TRBV15 to TRBJ1-1; the TRBD1 assignment by TCRdb is unverifiable without DNA. CDR1 is LNHNV and CDR2 is YYDKDF in the germline V gene (reference sequence). This CDR3 has 14 residues. CDR3 region: CATSTRDRGTEAFF. Looking up the rest from reference TRBV15 and TRBJ1-1 gives the full variable domain: DAMVIQNPRYQVTQFGKPVTLSCSQTLNHNVMYWYQQKSSQAPKLLFHYYDKDFNNEADTPDNFQSRRPNTSFCFLDIRSPGLGDTAMYLCATSTRDRGTEAFFGQGTRLTVV.